Following are 5 T cell receptor beta chains from one sample sequenced in a study of Graves' ophthalmopathy and Graves' hyperthyroidism. As the template, RNA transcripts were used to amplify TCR beta CDR3 regions. HTBI primers were employed in first-round RT-PCR, then a second-round multiplex PCR followed. TCRdb reprocessed the multiplex PCR reads with MiXCR, giving one entry per CDR3 protein. The data contain about 1.2 million distinct CDR3 sequences, around a third of them singletons. The specimen was peripheral blood or thyroid tissue (not recorded which). The receptors were sampled from an adult man with Graves' hyperthyroidism.

As for this clonotype: With a much larger clone just one base away, this may be a read error. V usage is TRBV7-6 and J usage is TRBJ2-7; D not certain. From germline, CDR1 is SGHVS and CDR2 FNYEAQ. This CDR3 has 14 amino acids. The CDR3 is CASSISRISYEQCF. The CDR3 DNA reads TGTGCCAGCAGCATTAGCCGGATCTCCTACGAGCAGTGCTTC.

The chain links TRBV6-6 to TRBJ1-4; perhaps TRBD1 as D (5 bases). The CDR3 totals 13 residues. Germline V gives CDR1 MNHNY, CDR2 SVGAGI (reference sequence). The V and J ends lost 6 bases and 8 bases respectively, with 13 bases between them. The DNA for the CDR3 is TGTGCCAGCAGACGCACAGGACGGGAAAAACTGTTTTTT. It codes for CASRRTGREKLFF.

As concerns this clonotype: A much bigger clone sits one base away, suggesting this may be a read error. This chain links TRBV10-3 with TRBJ2-2; D unclear. The CDR3 runs 17 residues. Germline CDR1 ENHRY, CDR2 SYGVKD. Trimming pared 4 bases from V and 5 bases from J, leaving 20 bases between. CDR3 DNA sequence: TGTGCCATCAGTGTGACGATGACCATCAGTGGGACCGGGGAGCTGTTTTTT. Encoded protein: CAISVTMTISGTGELFF.

In its sample, this clonotype was seen many times. CDR3 sequence reads: CSASRGTSNEQYF. The CDR3 nucleotides are TGCAGTGCGAGCCGGGGAACGAGTAACGAGCAGTACTTC. The chain couples TRBV20-1 to TRBJ2-7; TRBD2 is a possible D gene (5 bases). Germline lookup yields CDR1 DFQATT and CDR2 SNEGSKA (reference sequence). The CDR3 sequence is 13 residues long. Between the trimmed V and J ends, which lost 6 bases and 5 bases, there was a span of 17 bases.

There are many counts of this clonotype. This rearrangement joins TRBV6-2 or TRBV6-3 to TRBJ1-5, with no clear D. CDR3 size: 13 residues. The germline V and J ends were trimmed by 8 bases and 9 bases, with 17 bases remaining between them. Germline V CDR1 and CDR2: MNHEY, SVGEGT. The DNA of the CDR3 is TGTGCCAGCGCCCTGGGAACGAGCGGGCCCCAGCATTTT. Translating gives CASALGTSGPQHF.